One sample yielded the 28 T cell receptor beta chains listed below, sequenced in a study of pediatric ulcerative colitis. Measured with immunoSEQ multiplex PCR; TCRdb has only the in-frame clones, and not every one. The repertoire has around 65,000 clones, 77% of them found once; the top ten carry roughly 5.2%. Sequencing used blood. These receptors all come from a boy under 18 with moderate ulcerative colitis.

The gene calls are TRBV6-1 and TRBJ2-4; no reliable D call. The CDR3 runs to 14 residues. The germline V gene has CDR1 MNHNS and CDR2 SASEGT. Between the trimmed V and J ends, which lost 3 bases and 3 bases, there was a span of 9 bases. The CDR3: CASSDGVFKNIQYF. CDR3 nucleotide sequence: TGTGCCAGCAGTGATGGGGTTTTCAAAAACATTCAGTACTTC.

The V and J genes are TRBV5-4 and TRBJ2-1, with TRBD2 as a possible D gene (6 bases). Germline CDR1 is SGHNT and CDR2 is YYREEE (reference sequence). The CDR3 is made up of 13 amino acids. V was shortened by 3 bases and J by 16 bases, with 20 bases between the two germline ends. The DNA of the CDR3 is TGTGCCAGCAGCTCGGGACTCGAATCACGGCTATTCTTC. Protein: CASSSGLESRLFF.

This clone was counted a single time. The rearrangement joins TRBV9 to TRBJ2-2; 8 bases match TRBD1. The length of the CDR3 is 16 residues. Germline values: CDR1 SGDLS, CDR2 YYNGEE. The V and J ends lost 3 bases and 6 bases, in that order; junction bases with no gene match: 10. Here the CDR3 DNA reads TGTGCCAGCAGCGACGGACCCGAGACAGGGGCCGGGGAGCTGTTTTTT. This codes for CASSDGPETGAGELFF.

The chain couples TRBV19 to TRBJ2-5; perhaps TRBD2 as D (6 bases). The germline CDR1 and CDR2 sequences are LNHDA and SQIVND (reference sequence). Between the trimmed V and J ends, which lost 4 bases and 5 bases, there was a span of 14 bases. The CDR3 has 14 residues. CDR3 sequence (DNA): TGTGCCAGTAGTACTAGCGTGGGGAGGGAGACCCAGTACTTC. This codes for CASSTSVGRETQYF.

The chain carries TRBV7-9 and TRBJ2-7; D is possibly TRBD1 (5 bases). Germline V gene lookup returns CDR1 SEHNR and CDR2 FQNEAQ (reference sequence). The V end lost 1 base, the J end lost 2 bases, and 15 bases lay between the germline ends. This CDR3 contains 16 residues. The CDR3, as DNA: TGTGCCAGCAGCTTAGAAGGACACCCCTTAACCTACGAGCAGTACTTC. Amino acid sequence: CASSLEGHPLTYEQYF.

The chain carries TRBV30 and TRBJ2-3; maybe TRBD1 (5 bases). Trimming took off 4 bases at V and 1 base at J, with 12 bases between the two ends. The CDR3 extends over 14 amino acids. Germline V CDR1 and CDR2: GTSNPN, SVGIG (reference sequence). The CDR3 is CAWKWGRGTDTQYF. CDR3 DNA: TGTGCCTGGAAGTGGGGCAGGGGCACAGATACGCAGTATTTT.

As DNA, the CDR3 is TGTGCCAGCTCACCAGACCAGGCGGAAGGCTACACCTTC. Its protein product is CASSPDQAEGYTF. The gene calls are TRBV18 and TRBJ1-2; no clear D. Trimming left V 2 bases short and J 8 bases short, with 12 bases between. This CDR3 is built from 13 residues. Germline V gene sequence: CDR1 KGHSH, CDR2 LQKENI.

This clone appeared a single time. The rearrangement joins TRBV10-1 to TRBJ2-3, with 7 bases matching TRBD2. V was clipped by 5 bases and J by 3 bases; unmatched bases: 11. The CDR3 is made up of 16 amino acids. CDR1 and CDR2 (germline): WNHNN, SYGVQD (reference sequence). CDR3 DNA sequence: TGCGCCAGCAGTCGAGCGGGGCAGGAGGGTACAGATACGCAGTATTTT. It encodes CASSRAGQEGTDTQYF.

The rearrangement uses TRBV4-1 and TRBJ2-5, with 9 bases that match TRBD1. CDR1 is MGHRA and CDR2 is YSYEKL in the germline V gene. The length of the CDR3 is 17 residues. V gave up 4 bases and J gave up 5 bases; unmatched junction bases: 14. For the CDR3, the DNA is TGCGCCAGCAGCCCCACCCCGGGACAGGGAGTTGGGGAGACCCAGTACTTC. The encoded protein is CASSPTPGQGVGETQYF.

This clone has just a few counts. The J gene is TRBJ2-7, the V gene TRBV19, with D possibly TRBD1 on 5 matching bases. This CDR3 has 14 residues. The ends were cut back, 5 bases at V and 3 bases at J, with 14 bases in the middle. Germline V gene sequence: CDR1 LNHDA, CDR2 SQIVND (reference sequence). In nucleotides, the CDR3 is TGTGCCAGTAGTCCACAGGTCGCACGCTACGAGCAGTACTTC. Its translation: CASSPQVARYEQYF.

This clone was seen once. The chain is built from TRBV5-4 and TRBJ2-1; 12 bases are a match to TRBD2. V lost 2 bases, J lost 12 bases, and 15 bases stayed unmatched. Germline assignment: CDR1 SGHNT and CDR2 YYREEE (reference sequence). CDR3 size: 17 residues. The CDR3 is CASSFFLAGGHRDGQFF. The CDR3 bases are TGTGCCAGCAGCTTTTTTCTAGCGGGGGGGCACCGGGACGGGCAGTTCTTC. Full variable domain (missing parts from reference TRBV5-4 and TRBJ2-1): ETGVTQSPTHLIKTRGQQVTLRCSSQSGHNTVSWYQQALGQGPQFIFQYYREEENGRGNFPPRFSGLQFPNYSSELNVNALELDDSALYLCASSFFLAGGHRDGQFFGPGTRLTVL.

This chain joins TRBV7-2 and TRBJ1-1; 9 nucleotides line up with TRBD1. The germline V gene has CDR1 SGHTA and CDR2 FQGNSA. The CDR3 sequence is 15 residues long. The V segment lost 3 bases and the J segment 6 bases; nucleotides outside the gene matches: 8. DNA of the CDR3: TGTGCCAGCAGCTTGGGACAGGGAAATTCGGCTGAAGCTTTCTTT. Protein product: CASSLGQGNSAEAFF.

The J gene is TRBJ2-7, the V gene TRBV4-3, with 7 bases matching TRBD1. Germline lookup yields CDR1 LGHNA and CDR2 YSLEER. The CDR3 consists of 15 residues. V lost 4 bases and J lost 0; bases outside the gene matches: 6. The CDR3 is CASSRDRVGSYEQYF. The DNA of the CDR3 is TGCGCCAGCAGCCGCGACAGGGTTGGCTCCTACGAGCAGTACTTC.

This clone has a handful of counts. This rearrangement joins TRBV2 to TRBJ2-3, with 8 bases aligning to TRBD2. V shed 2 bases and J 4 bases; nucleotides not matched to a gene: 20. Germline V gives CDR1 SNHLY, CDR2 FYNNEI. CDR3 length: 20 amino acids. CDR3 loop: CASSELTGGGFIDGADTQYF. In nucleotides, the CDR3 is TGTGCCAGCAGTGAACTGACGGGCGGGGGGTTCATCGACGGGGCAGATACGCAGTATTTT.

The V call is TRBV5-8, the J call TRBJ1-5; TRBD1 matches 10 bases. Trimming at V came to 4 bases and at J to 7 bases, leaving 8 bases not matched to a gene. Germline CDR1 SGHTS, CDR2 YDEGEE. The CDR3 spans 15 residues. CDR3 bases: TGTGCCAGCAGCGATAGGACAGGGGGGGAACAGCCCCAGCATTTT. Protein: CASSDRTGGEQPQHF.

The CDR3 coding sequence is TGTGCCAGCTCACCCTCTGGGGATGAAAAACTGTTTTTT. This sequence encodes CASSPSGDEKLFF. The chain has TRBV18 and TRBJ1-4; the D is unclear. Trimming removed 3 bases from V and 6 bases from J, with 8 bases in between. The CDR3 covers 13 residues. The germline V gene encodes CDR1 KGHSH and CDR2 LQKENI.

The table lists this clone with a few counts. The chain recombines TRBV5-4 with TRBJ2-7; D unresolved. This CDR3 is built from 11 residues. Germline V gives CDR1 SGHNT, CDR2 YYREEE (reference sequence). The ends were cut back, 4 bases at V and 5 bases at J, with 7 bases in the middle. The CDR3 here is CASSTLNEQYF. The CDR3 DNA reads as TGTGCCAGCAGCACACTAAACGAGCAGTACTTC. The entire variable domain, with the rest obtained from reference TRBV5-4 and TRBJ2-7, is as follows: ETGVTQSPTHLIKTRGQQVTLRCSSQSGHNTVSWYQQALGQGPQFIFQYYREEENGRGNFPPRFSGLQFPNYSSELNVNALELDDSALYLCASSTLNEQYFGPGTRLTVT.

The gene calls are TRBV6-5 and TRBJ2-7; D gene unclear. The V gene lost 4 bases and the J gene lost 2 bases, with 6 bases spanning the gap. The CDR3 covers 12 residues. Germline V gives CDR1 MNHEY, CDR2 SVGAGI. The CDR3 DNA reads as TGTGCCAGCAGTTCGCGAGCCTACGAGCAGTACTTC. Protein sequence: CASSSRAYEQYF.

The V call is TRBV18, the J call TRBJ1-5; a weak D match, TRBD1 (6 bases). V dropped 2 bases and J dropped 3 bases, with 11 bases sitting between them. In germline, CDR1 is KGHSH, CDR2 LQKENI. The CDR3 is 15 amino acids. The DNA for the CDR3 is TGTGCCAGCTCACCATATAGGGGGAACAATCAGCCCCAGCATTTT. It specifies CASSPYRGNNQPQHF.

The chain combines TRBV5-3 with TRBJ2-1, with 9 nucleotides matching TRBD1. TRBV5-3 is recorded as an ORF, its role being uncertain. V was clipped by 3 bases and J by 5 bases; unmatched bases: 15. There are 18 residues in the CDR3. The chain's CDR3 is CARSWGRVGTGHHNEQFF. In nucleotides, the CDR3 is TGTGCCAGAAGCTGGGGGAGGGTCGGGACAGGGCATCACAATGAGCAGTTCTTC.

This clone was counted a single time. The genes are TRBV6-1 and TRBJ2-2, with 8 bases aligning to TRBD2. J was trimmed by 1 base and V by 5 bases; bases with no gene match: 0. This CDR3 spans 14 amino acids. Germline CDR1 MNHNS, CDR2 SASEGT. The CDR3 DNA reads TGTGCCAGCAGTCTAGCGGGGAACACCGGGGAGCTGTTTTTT. The encoded protein is CASSLAGNTGELFF.

The V call is TRBV4-2, the J call TRBJ1-1; tentative D call: TRBD1 (6 bases). Trimming cost V 0 bases and J 1 base, with 18 bases left between them. This CDR3 region has 18 residues. The germline V gene encodes CDR1 LGHNA and CDR2 YNFKEQ. This chain's CDR3 is CASSQEVGAVLGNTEAFF. The CDR3 DNA reads TGTGCCAGCAGCCAAGAAGTGGGGGCTGTTCTCGGGAACACTGAAGCTTTCTTT.

The rearrangement joins TRBV14 to TRBJ2-3; D unclear. The CDR3 is 14 amino acids. Trimming pared 1 base from V and 2 bases from J, leaving 7 bases between. Germline V gene sequence: CDR1 SGHDN, CDR2 FVKESK. The CDR3: CASSQGSLTDTQYF. DNA of the CDR3: TGTGCCAGCAGCCAAGGGAGTCTCACAGATACGCAGTATTTT.

The V and J genes are TRBV4-1 and TRBJ1-5, with a possible D match to TRBD1 (5 bases). CDR3 length: 15 amino acids. Germline assignment: CDR1 MGHRA and CDR2 YSYEKL. Trimming took 4 bases from V and 6 from J, leaving 16 bases between them. The CDR3 DNA is TGCGCCAGCAGCCGAGTTGGAGGGGTAGGTCAGCCCCAGCATTTT. The encoded protein is CASSRVGGVGQPQHF.

The rearrangement joins TRBV6-1 to TRBJ2-7; D not certain. Germline CDR1 MNHNS, CDR2 SASEGT. Trimming removed 5 bases from V and 0 bases from J, with 14 bases in between. The length of the CDR3 is 15 residues. The CDR3 nucleotides read TGTGCCAGCAGTCAGATATGGGCCGACTCCTACGAGCAGTACTTC. Its protein product is CASSQIWADSYEQYF.

The chain links TRBV5-5 to TRBJ2-2; D remains unclear. V was clipped by 0 bases and J by 0 bases, with 6 bases between them. The germline V gene encodes CDR1 SGHKS and CDR2 YYEKEE (reference sequence). CDR3 length equals 15 residues. Here the CDR3 DNA reads TGTGCCAGCAGCTTGGGCAGCACGAACACCGGGGAGCTGTTTTTT. It yields the protein CASSLGSTNTGELFF.

The genes are TRBV5-1 and TRBJ2-2, with a tentative D call TRBD2 (6 bases). The germline V gene has CDR1 SGHRS and CDR2 YFSETQ. V gave up 1 base and J gave up 7 bases, with 11 bases separating them. CDR3 length: 14 residues. The CDR3 nucleotides are TGCGCCAGCAGCTTGACGGGGGACGTCGGGGAGCTGTTTTTT. It codes for CASSLTGDVGELFF. Using reference TRBV5-1 and TRBJ2-2 for the parts outside the CDR3, the full variable domain is KAGVTQTPRYLIKTRGQQVTLSCSPISGHRSVSWYQQTPGQGLQFLFEYFSETQRNKGNFPGRFSGRQFSNSRSEMNVSTLELGDSALYLCASSLTGDVGELFFGEGSRLTVL.

The gene calls are TRBV4-2 and TRBJ1-2; D is ambiguous. Deletions cut 0 bases from V and 0 bases from J, with 17 bases between. CDR3 length equals 18 residues. Germline-derived CDR1 and CDR2 are LGHNA and YNFKEQ. This CDR3 reads CASSQDPPPQTPNYGYTF. In DNA, the CDR3 is TGTGCCAGCAGCCAAGATCCCCCCCCGCAAACACCTAACTATGGCTACACCTTC.